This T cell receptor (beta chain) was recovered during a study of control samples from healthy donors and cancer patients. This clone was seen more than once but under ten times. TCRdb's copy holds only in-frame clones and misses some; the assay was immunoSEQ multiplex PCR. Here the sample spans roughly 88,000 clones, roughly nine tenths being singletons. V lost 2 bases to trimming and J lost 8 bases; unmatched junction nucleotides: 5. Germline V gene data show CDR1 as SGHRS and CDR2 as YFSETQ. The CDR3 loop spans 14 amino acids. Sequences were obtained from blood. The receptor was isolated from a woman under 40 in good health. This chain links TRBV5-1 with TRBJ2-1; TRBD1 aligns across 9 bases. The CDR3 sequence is CASSFGQGSDEQFF. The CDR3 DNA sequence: TGCGCCAGCAGCTTCGGACAGGGGAGCGATGAGCAGTTCTTC.